Sequencing of this T cell receptor beta chain was carried out in a study of TIL therapy for anti-PD-1-resistant metastatic lung cancer (dated by TCRdb to about 2021). Concerning the study at large: Tumors were harvested before any PD-1/PD-L1 blockade; patients then received nivolumab, and those progressing received lymphodepletion, expanded TIL infusion and IL-2. The cohort was composed predominantly of lung adenocarcinoma, with a few EGFR-mutant and two ALK-rearranged tumors included, and half of patients were identified as current or former smokers. Enrolled patients had a median age of around 51 years (range about 38-75) and a median tumor PD-L1 proportion score of approximately 6.6%. Tumor and peripheral blood T cell receptor beta sequencing was used to track clonotypes across tumor, expanded TIL product and serial blood samples. Across the cohort, whole-exome sequencing showed a median non-synonymous tumor mutation burden of under 1.8 mutations per megabase. Overall study results and their limits: The study protocol defined all tumor marker inferences as exploratory. The baseline peripheral repertoire was partially replaced by infused TIL clonotypes, which then decayed over months, and no apparent association between persistence and response was found. The cohort was highly selected, with more treatment-naive, never-smoker and oncogene-addicted patients than typical, limiting generalizability.

The time point label of this sample denotes: pre-treatment sample, taken before nivolumab and TIL therapy. Adults with stage 4 NSCLC were enrolled from October 2017 to early 2020 in a dual-center phase I trial. Samples were obtained from a single-arm, open-label phase I trial in which tumor-infiltrating lymphocyte therapy with nivolumab was evaluated in advanced non-small cell lung cancer. Blood mononuclear cells from EDTA tubes were isolated by Ficoll gradient, snap-frozen as pellets, and DNA was extracted with a Qiagen mini-prep kit. The germline V gene (reference sequence) supplies CDR1 LNHDA and CDR2 SQIVND. V sheds 2 bases and J sheds 2 bases, leaving 6 bases between their ends. The CDR3 sequence holds 13 residues, the cysteine and phenylalanine included. This entry keeps only the CDR3 DNA: 39 bases, framed from base 1. As concerns this clone: Its antigen is unknown. Base qualities were left out, and no much larger clone turns up one base away. Other DNA sequences within the sample encode an identical CDR3.

The immunoSEQ v3 hsTCRB kit was used to amplify TCR beta CDR3 regions from genomic DNA through bias-controlled multiplex PCR. The TCR libraries were sequenced on an Illumina NextSeq 500 to 2 million or so read pairs for survey level or about 5-6.5 million read pairs for deep level. Per the original workflow: Clonality was reported by immunoSEQ Analyzer software, which also assigned V, D and J genes and filtered out non-productive sequences. Repertoires of infused TIL and blood were compared using productive Simpson clonality and the Morisita overlap index of productive TRB rearrangements. Absolute clonotype counts in blood were estimated by multiplying the lymphocyte count by the CD3+ fraction and by the productive frequency of the clone. The immuneACCESS repertoire file appears here via TCRdb, limited to in-frame rearrangements. These files lack a portion of the clones; in checked studies, under half of the deficit traces to unresolved V genes, and the cause of the others is not known. Clonal size and the V and J genes are those of that table, whereas D and trimming came from the DNA. The sample table contains 60,000 or so clones; only one count was recorded for about 69% of them. Of the sample, about 6.3% falls within the top ten clones.

The sample was blood, taken at baseline. The sequence joins TRBV19 to TRBJ1-1, with a tentative D gene TRBD1 over 5 matching bases. This sequence was found in a person aged 25 to 85 with non-small cell lung cancer. The nucleotide sequence reads TGTGCCAGTAGTATAAGGGGAAACACTGAAGCTTTCTTT. It encodes CASSIRGNTEAFF.